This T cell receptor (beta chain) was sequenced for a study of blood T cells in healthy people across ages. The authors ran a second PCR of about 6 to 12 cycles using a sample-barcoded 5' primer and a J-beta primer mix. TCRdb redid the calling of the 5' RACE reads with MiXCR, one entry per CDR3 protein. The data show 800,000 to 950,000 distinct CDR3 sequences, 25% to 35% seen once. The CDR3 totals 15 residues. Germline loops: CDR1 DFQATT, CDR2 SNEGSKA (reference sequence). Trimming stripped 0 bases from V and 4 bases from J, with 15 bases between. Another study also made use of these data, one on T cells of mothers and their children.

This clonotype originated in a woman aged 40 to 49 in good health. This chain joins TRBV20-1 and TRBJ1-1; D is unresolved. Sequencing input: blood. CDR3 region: CSARDPVAGITEAFF. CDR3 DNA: TGCAGTGCTAGAGATCCCGTAGCTGGGATCACTGAAGCTTTCTTT.